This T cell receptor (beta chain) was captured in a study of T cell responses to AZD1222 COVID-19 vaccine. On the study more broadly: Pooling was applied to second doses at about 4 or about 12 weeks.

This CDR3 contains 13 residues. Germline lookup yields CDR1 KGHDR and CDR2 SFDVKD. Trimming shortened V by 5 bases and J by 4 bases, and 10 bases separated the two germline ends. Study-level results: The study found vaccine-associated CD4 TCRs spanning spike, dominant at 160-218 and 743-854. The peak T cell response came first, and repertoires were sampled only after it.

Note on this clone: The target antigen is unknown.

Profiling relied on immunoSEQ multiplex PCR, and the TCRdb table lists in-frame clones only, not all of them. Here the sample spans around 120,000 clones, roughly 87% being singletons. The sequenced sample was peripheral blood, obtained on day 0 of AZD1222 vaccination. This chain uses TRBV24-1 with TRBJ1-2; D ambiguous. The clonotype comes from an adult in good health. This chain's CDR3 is CATSAADIYGYTF. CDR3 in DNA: TGTGCCACCAGTGCCGCCGACATCTATGGCTACACCTTC.